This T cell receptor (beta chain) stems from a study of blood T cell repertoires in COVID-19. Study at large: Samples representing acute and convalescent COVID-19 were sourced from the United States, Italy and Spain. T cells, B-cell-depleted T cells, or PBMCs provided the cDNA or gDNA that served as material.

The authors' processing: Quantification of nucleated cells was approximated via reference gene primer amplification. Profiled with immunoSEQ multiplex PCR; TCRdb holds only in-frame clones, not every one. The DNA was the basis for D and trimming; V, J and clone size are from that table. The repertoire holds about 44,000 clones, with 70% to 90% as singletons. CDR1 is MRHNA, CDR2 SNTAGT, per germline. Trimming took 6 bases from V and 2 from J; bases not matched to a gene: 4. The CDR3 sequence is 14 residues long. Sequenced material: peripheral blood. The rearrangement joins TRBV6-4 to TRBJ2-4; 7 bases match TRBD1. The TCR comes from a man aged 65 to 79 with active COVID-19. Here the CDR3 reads CASSEGASKNIQYF. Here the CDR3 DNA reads TGTGCCAGCAGCGAGGGGGCTTCCAAAAACATTCAGTACTTC.